This paragraph reports one TCR beta chain. This sample was included in a study of blood T cell repertoires in COVID-19. Overall study context: From the United States, Italy and Spain came samples of acute and convalescent COVID-19. T cells, B-cell-depleted T cells, or PBMCs provided the cDNA or gDNA that served as material.

Deletions cut 6 bases from V and 7 bases from J, with 10 bases between. CDR1 is MDHEN, CDR2 SYDVKM, per germline. This CDR3 comprises 12 residues. In the authors' workflow: Amplification with reference gene primers provided the estimates of nucleated cell counts. Using immunoSEQ multiplex PCR, the repertoire was profiled, and TCRdb retains in-frame clones only, with some absent. That table is the source of V, J and clone size, and D and trimming were worked out from the DNA. The sample lists 200,000 to 250,000 clones, around 80% occurring once. This sequence was found in a human donor in a cohort sampled during active COVID-19. The specimen sequenced was peripheral blood. V usage is TRBV28 and J usage is TRBJ1-5; D gene ambiguous. CDR3: CASSPPTQPQHF. The CDR3 bases are TGTGCCAGCAGCCCCCCCACACAGCCCCAGCATTTT.